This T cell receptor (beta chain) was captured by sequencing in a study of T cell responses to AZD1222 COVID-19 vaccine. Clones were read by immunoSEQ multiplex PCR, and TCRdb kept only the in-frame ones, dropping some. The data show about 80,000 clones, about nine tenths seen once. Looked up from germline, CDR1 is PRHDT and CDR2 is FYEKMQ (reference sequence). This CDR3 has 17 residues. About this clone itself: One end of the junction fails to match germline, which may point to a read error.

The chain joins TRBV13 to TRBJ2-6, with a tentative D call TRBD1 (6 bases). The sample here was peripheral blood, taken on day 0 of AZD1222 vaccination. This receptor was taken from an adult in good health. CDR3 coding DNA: TGTGCCAGCAGCGTAGGGACAAATCGGGCTGGGGCCAACGTCCTGACTTTC. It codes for CASSVGTNRAGANVLTF.